This paragraph covers one TCR beta chain sequence. Its antigen is not yet known. No base quality information exists; no much larger clone differs at one position. TCRbeta CDR3 regions were amplified from genomic DNA by means of the immunoSEQ Assay, a bias-controlled multiplex PCR. Processing in the source paper ran as follows. The number of nucleated cells in each sample was estimated from the amplification of reference gene primers within the assay. To quantify the absolute abundance of each unique TCRbeta CDR3 rearrangement, sequence reads were collapsed and filtered. Productive Simpson clonality was computed per sample as the square root of Simpson's diversity index over productive rearrangements. What TCRdb holds here is the immuneACCESS table cut down to in-frame rearrangements. Part of the clones is not present; checked against another copy, under half of the missing clones reflect an unresolved V gene, and the others are unexplained. V and J calls and clone size follow that table, whereas D and trimming were derived from the DNA. This sample has about 240,000 clones in its table, and about 86% of those were observed once. The biggest ten clones account for over 7.5% of the sample.

These data are taken from a study of blood T cell repertoires in COVID-19 (dated by TCRdb to between 2020 and 2021). Background on the whole study: The collaborator samples originated in the United States, Italy and Spain and spanned the acute and convalescent phases of COVID-19. The prospective study material was composed of cDNA or gDNA derived from T cells, B-cell-depleted T cells, or PBMCs. The dataset comprised deeply sampled blood TCRbeta repertoires from subjects exposed to, actively infected with, or recovered from COVID-19. The repertoires were made available in a free public database intended to serve as a resource for research on the immune response to SARS-CoV-2. Samples came from the ongoing ImmuneRACE study (first 160 participants) plus 1,254 subjects from 6 global collaborators. Sample metadata almost always included a de-identified subject ID, COVID-19 status, age in years and sex. Where available, HLA class I and class II types were obtained from metadata supplied by the sample provider rather than from assay-based typing. General conclusions and limits of the study: Clinical and demographic metadata were provided uncurated, with the amount varying by source and participant.

Each collaborating institution followed its own protocols to collect whole blood in K2EDTA tubes. For TCRbeta analysis, collaborator samples were shipped as frozen whole blood, as isolated PBMCs, or as DNA extracted from either sample type. The CDR3 runs 16 residues from the cysteine to the phenylalanine. The kept DNA is CDR3 alone, 48 bases in frame from the first base. Here V drops 5 bases and J drops 4 bases, and the junction holds 9 bases not matched to any gene. Reading the germline V gene (reference sequence) gives CDR1 LNHDA and CDR2 SQIVND. The specimen was peripheral blood. This receptor was taken from a woman at least 80 years old with acute or convalescent COVID-19. The rearrangement joined TRBV19 to TRBJ1-5; the central 9 bases match TRBD1. The DNA is as follows: TGTGCCAGTAGTGCCGAGACAGGGGGTGGAAATCAGCCCCAGCATTTT. Protein translation: CASSAETGGGNQPQHF.